One sample yielded the 7 T cell receptor beta chains listed below, sequenced in a study of cytomegalovirus exposure and HLA in healthy donors (dated by TCRdb to between 2016 and 2019). Library preparation was by the immunoSEQ multiplex PCR assay. A mixture of 60 forward primers for TCR Vbeta segments and 13 reverse primers for TCR Jbeta segments was used in the multiplex PCR. TCRdb limited this immuneACCESS table to in-frame rearrangements with V and J called. A share of clones is missing; checked studies link under half to unresolved V genes, and the rest is unexplained. For this sample the table gives under 200,000 clones, of which roughly 80% were detected only once. The top ten constitute about 1.5% of the sample. Sequencing input: PBMCs. The receptors come from a woman in her twenties or thirties in good health and CMV-seronegative.

In nucleotides, the CDR3 is TGTGCCAGCAGTGTGACTAGCGGAGATAGCACAGATACGCAGTATTTT. Protein: CASSVTSGDSTDTQYF. The chain recombines TRBV25-1 with TRBJ2-3; TRBD2 matches 9 bases. The CDR3 is 16 amino acids. Germline V gives CDR1 MGHDK, CDR2 SYGVNS. V gave up 4 bases and J gave up 0 bases; unmatched junction bases: 5.

This clone was picked up a small number of times. The gene calls are TRBV7-2 and TRBJ1-1; D is perhaps TRBD1 (6 bases). CDR3 length: 12 residues. V lost 10 bases, J lost 7 bases, and 16 bases lay in between. CDR1 is SGHTA, CDR2 FQGNSA, per germline. The chain's CDR3 is CATSRDKREAFF. CDR3 sequence (DNA): TGTGCCACCTCCCGGGACAAACGTGAAGCTTTCTTT.

This rearrangement joins TRBV28 to TRBJ1-4; TRBD1 agrees at 7 bases. V gave up 7 bases and J gave up 5 bases; unmatched junction bases: 7. This CDR3 is built from 14 residues. The germline V gene encodes CDR1 MDHEN and CDR2 SYDVKM. Here the CDR3 DNA reads TGTGCCAGCAACCGACAGGGTTCAAATGAAAAACTGTTTTTT. This encodes CASNRQGSNEKLFF.

This chain links TRBV2 with TRBJ1-1, with D possibly TRBD1 on 5 matching bases. CDR3 length equals 14 residues. CDR1 and CDR2 from the germline V gene are SNHLY and FYNNEI. The V end was cut by 5 bases, the J end by 1 base, with 11 bases between. CDR3 in DNA: TGTGCCAGCAGTCAGACAGTGGGGAACACTGAAGCTTTCTTT. Its protein product is CASSQTVGNTEAFF.

As for this clone: Mismatch with germline at one junction end may stem from a read error. The chain combines TRBV7-7 with TRBJ2-5, with 9 bases lining up with TRBD1. This CDR3 is 15 amino acids long. The germline V gene encodes CDR1 SSHAT and CDR2 FNYEAQ (reference sequence). This CDR3 reads CASSSYRGLQETQYF. Written as DNA, the CDR3 is TGTGCTAGCAGCTCCTACAGGGGGCTGCAGGAGACCCAGTACTTC.

The V gene is TRBV2, the J gene TRBJ2-7, with 8 bases aligning to TRBD1. The CDR3 has 14 residues. J was trimmed by 0 bases and V by 8 bases; bases with no gene match: 6. Germline V gene sequence: CDR1 SNHLY, CDR2 FYNNEI. The CDR3 region is CASSGQGSSYEQYF. The CDR3 bases are TGTGCCAGCTCAGGACAGGGCAGCTCCTACGAGCAGTACTTC.

The chain employs TRBV6-5 and TRBJ1-2; D unresolved. This CDR3 is 13 amino acids long. Germline CDR1 MNHEY, CDR2 SVGAGI. Trimming shortened V by 5 bases and J by 3 bases, and 10 bases separated the two germline ends. The CDR3 sequence: CASSADGDYGYTF. The CDR3 bases are TGTGCCAGCAGTGCGGACGGGGACTATGGCTACACCTTC.